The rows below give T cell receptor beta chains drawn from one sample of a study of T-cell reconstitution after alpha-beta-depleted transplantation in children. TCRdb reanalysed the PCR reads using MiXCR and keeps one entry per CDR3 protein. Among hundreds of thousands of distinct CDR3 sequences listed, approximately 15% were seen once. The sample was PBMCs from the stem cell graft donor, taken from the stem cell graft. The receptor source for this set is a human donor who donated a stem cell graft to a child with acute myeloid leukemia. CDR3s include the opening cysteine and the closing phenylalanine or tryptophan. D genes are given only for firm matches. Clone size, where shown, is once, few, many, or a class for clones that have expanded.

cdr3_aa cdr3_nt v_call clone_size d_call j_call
CSARDPSSRQGTYNEQFF TGCAGTGCTAGAGATCCCTCTTCTCGACAGGGGACCTACAATGAGCAGTTCTTC TRBV20-1 many TRBD1 TRBJ2-1
CASSLNPSSPGGFTF TGTGCCAGCAGCTTAAATCCATCCTCCCCCGGTGGCTTCACCTTC TRBV7-3 . . TRBJ1-2
CASSFGQPRPYGYTF TGTGCCAGCAGCTTCGGACAGCCCCGACCTTATGGCTACACCTTC TRBV7-9 few . TRBJ1-2
CASSYGLAGNNEQFF TGTGCCAGCAGCTACGGACTAGCGGGGAACAATGAGCAGTTCTTC TRBV5-5 . TRBD2 TRBJ2-1
CASSTRRDRVIYGYTF TGTGCCAGCAGCACCCGAAGGGACAGGGTCATCTATGGCTACACCTTC TRBV13 many TRBD1 TRBJ1-2
CAFSDGTSNQPQHF TGTGCCTTCTCGGACGGAACTAGCAATCAGCCCCAGCATTTT TRBV28 few . TRBJ1-5
CASSFGFRDREAQHF TGTGCCAGCTCCTTCGGATTCCGGGACAGGGAGGCCCAGCATTTT TRBV6-2/TRBV6-3 once TRBD1 TRBJ1-5
CASKLSPFRDRGNTDTQYF TGCGCCAGCAAGTTATCTCCATTCCGGGACAGGGGGAACACAGATACGCAGTATTTT TRBV5-1 . TRBD1 TRBJ2-3
CASSYDLEAAGYEQYF TGTGCCAGCAGTTACGACCTGGAAGCGGCGGGTTACGAGCAGTACTTC TRBV6-5 . . TRBJ2-7
CASSFSGTGGNQPQHF TGTGCCAGCAGTTTTTCCGGGACAGGGGGAAATCAGCCCCAGCATTTT TRBV12-3/TRBV12-4 . TRBD1 TRBJ1-5
CASSEPGTGINEQFF TGTGCCAGCAGTGAACCCGGGACAGGGATCAATGAGCAGTTCTTC TRBV25-1 . TRBD1 TRBJ2-1
CATSRALVRAPEAFF TGTGCCACCAGCAGAGCATTAGTCAGGGCCCCTGAAGCTTTCTTT TRBV15 . . TRBJ1-1
CASSLYGSNTGELFF TGTGCCAGCAGTTTATACGGGTCGAACACCGGGGAGCTGTTTTTT TRBV12-3/TRBV12-4 many . TRBJ2-2
CASSLTGRAKNIQYF TGTGCCAGCAGCCTAACTGGGAGGGCCAAAAACATTCAGTACTTC TRBV12-3/TRBV12-4 few . TRBJ2-4
CASSLAPQYSGANVLTF TGCGCCAGCAGCTTGGCCCCACAGTACTCTGGGGCCAACGTCCTGACTTTC TRBV5-1 . . TRBJ2-6
CASSPRLGVNSPLHF TGTGCCAGCAGCCCTAGGCTGGGAGTTAATTCACCCCTCCACTTT TRBV11-2 . . TRBJ1-6
CACGVGTGELFF TGTGCCTGTGGGGTGGGCACCGGGGAGCTGTTTTTT TRBV6-6 many . TRBJ2-2